Given below is one T cell receptor (beta chain) in context. Its specificity is not known. The sample comes from a study of OX40 agonist ivuxolimab in advanced cancers. Study in general: Age averaged around 60 years (range roughly 23 to 79), and around 78% were male. Study conclusions and caveats: At 0.1 to 3.0 mg/kg and by week 6, CD4+ and CD8+ T cells in the blood had expanded clonally.

Baseline was the first blood sampling point, followed by cycle 4 day 1 and cycle 7 day 1. Sequenced by immunoSEQ multiplex PCR; TCRdb stores in-frame clones only, minus some. This table holds around 30,000 clones, just over 90% found once. CDR3 length: 14 residues. Trimming shortened V by 1 base and J by 4 bases, and 9 bases separated the two germline ends. The germline CDR1 and CDR2 sequences are SGHDT and YYEEEE. The sequence was collected from an adult with an advanced solid tumor such as melanoma, head and neck, liver or kidney cancer. Material: CD4+ or CD8+ T cells sorted from blood, obtained in a trial of the OX40 agonist ivuxolimab. The rearrangement links TRBV5-6 to TRBJ1-3; D uncertain. CDR3: CASSLKGAGNTIYF. The CDR3 region has the DNA TGTGCCAGCAGCTTGAAGGGTGCCGGAAACACCATATATTTT.